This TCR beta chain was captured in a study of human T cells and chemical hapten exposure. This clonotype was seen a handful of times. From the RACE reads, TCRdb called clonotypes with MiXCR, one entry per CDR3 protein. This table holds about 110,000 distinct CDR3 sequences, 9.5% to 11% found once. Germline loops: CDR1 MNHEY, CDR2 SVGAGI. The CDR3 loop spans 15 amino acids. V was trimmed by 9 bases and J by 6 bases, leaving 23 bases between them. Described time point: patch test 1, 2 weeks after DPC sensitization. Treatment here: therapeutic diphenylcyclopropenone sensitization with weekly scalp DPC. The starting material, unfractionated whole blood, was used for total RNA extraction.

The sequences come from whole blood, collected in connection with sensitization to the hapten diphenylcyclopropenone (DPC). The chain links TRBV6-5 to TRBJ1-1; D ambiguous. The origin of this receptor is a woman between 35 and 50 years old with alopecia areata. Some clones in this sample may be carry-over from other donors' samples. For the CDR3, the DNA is TGTGCCAGTAGATTAACCCTCCTCTCGGGTTCTGAAGCTTTCTTT. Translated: CASRLTLLSGSEAFF.